This note documents a single T cell receptor (beta chain) sequence. Method: immunoSEQ multiplex PCR; TCRdb's copy keeps in-frame clones and lacks some. This table holds 60,000 to 95,000 clones, around 90% found once. The CDR3 totals 13 residues. Germline CDR1 reads MRHNA; CDR2 reads SNTAGT. Trimming left V 2 bases short and J 7 bases short, with 11 bases between. The data originate from a study of OX40 agonist ivuxolimab in advanced cancers. Overall study context: In this cohort, patients received ivuxolimab, an agonistic anti-OX40 (CD134) antibody. Among those treated, three patients had partial responses, one with hepatocellular carcinoma and two with cutaneous melanoma.

Collection of blood occurred at baseline, at cycle 4 day 1, and at cycle 7 day 1. This sequence joins TRBV6-4 and TRBJ1-2, with D possibly matching TRBD1 (6 bases). Sample: CD4+ or CD8+ T cells sorted from blood, taken in a trial of the OX40 agonist ivuxolimab. The clonotype originates from an adult with an advanced solid tumor such as melanoma, head and neck, liver or kidney cancer. CDR3 sequence reads: CASSDTGGFGYTF. CDR3 nucleotide sequence: TGTGCCAGCAGTGACACCGGGGGCTTTGGCTACACCTTC.